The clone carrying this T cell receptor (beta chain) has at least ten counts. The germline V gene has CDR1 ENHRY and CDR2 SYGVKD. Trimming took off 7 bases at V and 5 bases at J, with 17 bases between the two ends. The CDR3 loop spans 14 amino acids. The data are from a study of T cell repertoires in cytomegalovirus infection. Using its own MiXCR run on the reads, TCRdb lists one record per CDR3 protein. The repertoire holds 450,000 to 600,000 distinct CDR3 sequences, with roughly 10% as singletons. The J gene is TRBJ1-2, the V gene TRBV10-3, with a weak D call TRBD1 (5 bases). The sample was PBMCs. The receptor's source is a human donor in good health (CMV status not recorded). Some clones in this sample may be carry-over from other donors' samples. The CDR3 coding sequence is TGTGCCATCAAGGATTCAGGGACTATATATGGCTACACCTTC. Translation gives CAIKDSGTIYGYTF.